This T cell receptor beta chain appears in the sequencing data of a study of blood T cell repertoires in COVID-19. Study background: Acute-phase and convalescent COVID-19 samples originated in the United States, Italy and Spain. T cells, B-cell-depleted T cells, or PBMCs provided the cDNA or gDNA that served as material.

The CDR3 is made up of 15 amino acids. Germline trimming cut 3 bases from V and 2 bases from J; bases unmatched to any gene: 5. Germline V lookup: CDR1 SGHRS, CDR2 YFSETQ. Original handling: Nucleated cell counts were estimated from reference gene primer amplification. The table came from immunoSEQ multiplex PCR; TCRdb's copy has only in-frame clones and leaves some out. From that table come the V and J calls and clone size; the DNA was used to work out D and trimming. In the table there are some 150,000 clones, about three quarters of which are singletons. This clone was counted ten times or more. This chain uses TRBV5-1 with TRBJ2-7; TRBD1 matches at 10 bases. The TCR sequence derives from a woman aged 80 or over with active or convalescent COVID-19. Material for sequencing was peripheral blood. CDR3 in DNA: TGCGCCAGCAGCTGGGGGGGACAGGGGCCCTACGAGCAGTACTTC. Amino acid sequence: CASSWGGQGPYEQYF. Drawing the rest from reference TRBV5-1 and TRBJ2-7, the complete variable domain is KAGVTQTPRYLIKTRGQQVTLSCSPISGHRSVSWYQQTPGQGLQFLFEYFSETQRNKGNFPGRFSGRQFSNSRSEMNVSTLELGDSALYLCASSWGGQGPYEQYFGPGTRLTVT.